The 23 T cell receptor beta chains listed next were all sequenced from one sample in a study of shared clonotypes between healthy human individuals. Sequencing used immunoSEQ multiplex PCR; TCRdb keeps in-frame clones, though not all of them. The sample records approximately 2.5 million clones, 93% being singletons. The sequencing input was naive CD4+ T cells from PBMCs. Documented subset: CD45RA+ positively selected. These TCRs come from a man aged 18 to 30 in good health. Some clones in this sample may be carry-over from other donors' samples.

This sequence joins TRBV29-1 and TRBJ2-1, with 10 bases lining up with TRBD2. Germline loops: CDR1 SQVTM, CDR2 ANQGSEA. V was pared by 6 bases and J by 8 bases, with 10 bases of the junction left unmatched. The CDR3 has 14 residues. CDR3 in DNA: TGCAGCGTGGCCACTAGCGGGACCCCCCATGAGCAGTTCTTC. Protein: CSVATSGTPHEQFF.

On this clone itself: Other DNA sequences in this sample translate to the same CDR3. The chain is built from TRBV18 and TRBJ1-1, with a tentative D call TRBD1 (6 bases). V was shortened by 2 bases and J by 3 bases, with 7 bases between the two germline ends. This CDR3 contains 13 residues. Germline V gene lookup returns CDR1 KGHSH and CDR2 LQKENI. CDR3 in DNA: TGTGCCAGCTCACCAGCAGGGGACACTGAAGCTTTCTTT. It is translated as CASSPAGDTEAFF.

V is TRBV5-1 and J is TRBJ2-2; no reliable D call. Trimming removed 2 bases from V and 1 base from J, with 9 bases in between. Germline V CDR1 and CDR2: SGHRS, YFSETQ. The CDR3 runs 15 residues. CDR3 sequence (DNA): TGCGCCAGCAGCTTCTTGGCGGTGAACACCGGGGAGCTGTTTTTT. This encodes CASSFLAVNTGELFF.

This chain connects TRBV7-3 to TRBJ2-1, with D perhaps matching TRBD2 (5 bases). V was trimmed by 6 bases and J by 4 bases, leaving 10 bases between them. Germline values: CDR1 SGHTA, CDR2 FQGTGA. The CDR3 has 13 amino acids. The CDR3 sequence: CASRGAEYNEQFF. In nucleotides, the CDR3 is TGTGCCAGCAGGGGAGCGGAGTACAATGAGCAGTTCTTC.

This clone appeared a single time. V is TRBV29-1 and J is TRBJ2-6; D gene ambiguous. With 5 bases removed from V and 1 base from J, the gap between germline ends came to 6 bases. Germline CDR1 is SQVTM and CDR2 is ANQGSEA. This CDR3 region has 13 residues. The CDR3 reads CSVFLSGANVLTF. The CDR3 DNA is TGCAGCGTTTTTTTGTCTGGGGCCAACGTCCTGACTTTC.

This chain links TRBV4-1 with TRBJ2-5; TRBD2 matches at 7 bases. The CDR3 spans 15 residues. Trimming removed 1 base from V and 5 bases from J; junction bases left unmatched: 7. Germline loops: CDR1 MGHRA, CDR2 YSYEKL. As DNA, the CDR3 is TGCGCCAGCAGCCAAGTGACTAGCTCGGGTGAGACCCAGTACTTC. Translation: CASSQVTSSGETQYF.

Worth noting for this clone: The sample has other DNA sequences that encode this CDR3 too. V is TRBV5-1 and J is TRBJ2-5; 11 positions agree with TRBD1. The germline V gene encodes CDR1 SGHRS and CDR2 YFSETQ. The CDR3 runs to 14 residues. The V gene end was trimmed by 4 bases and the J gene end by 3 bases; junction bases not matched to a gene: 2. Written as DNA, the CDR3 is TGCGCCAGCAGCACGGGACAGGGGGAAGAGACCCAGTACTTC. This encodes CASSTGQGEETQYF.

This chain uses TRBV28 with TRBJ2-7; the match to TRBD2 covers 10 bases. Germline-derived CDR1 and CDR2 are MDHEN and SYDVKM. The CDR3 contains 15 residues. After removal of 4 bases from V and 4 bases from J, the junction contained 7 bases not matched to a gene. In DNA, the CDR3 is TGTGCCAGCAGTTCGTCGTTAGCGGGAGGATACGAGCAGTACTTC. It encodes CASSSSLAGGYEQYF. Supplemented by reference TRBV28 and TRBJ2-7, the full variable domain reads DVKVTQSSRYLVKRTGEKVFLECVQDMDHENMFWYRQDPGLGLRLIYFSYDVKMKEKGDIPEGYSVSREKKERFSLILESASTNQTSMYLCASSSSLAGGYEQYFGPGTRLTVT.

In this sample, this clone turned up once. The gene calls are TRBV16 and TRBJ2-2; 10 bases are a match to TRBD2. The V gene's germline CDR1 is KGHSY and CDR2 FQNENV. V trimming: 0 bases; J trimming: 5 bases; junction bases outside the gene matches: 0. CDR3 size: 15 residues. The CDR3 protein is CASSQSGLATGELFF. As DNA, the CDR3 is TGTGCCAGCAGCCAATCGGGACTAGCGACCGGGGAGCTGTTTTTT.

This chain joins TRBV5-5 and TRBJ2-6; 7 nucleotides agree with TRBD2. Germline-derived CDR1 and CDR2 are SGHKS and YYEKEE (reference sequence). CDR3 length equals 17 residues. V lost 4 bases, J lost 2 bases, and 9 bases stayed unmatched. CDR3 protein: CASSKAGNPTGANVLTF. The CDR3 region has the DNA TGTGCCAGCAGCAAAGCGGGAAATCCCACTGGGGCCAACGTCCTGACTTTC. The whole variable domain, remainder taken from reference TRBV5-5 and TRBJ2-6, is DAGVTQSPTHLIKTRGQQVTLRCSPISGHKSVSWYQQVLGQGPQFIFQYYEKEERGRGNFPDRFSARQFPNYSSELNVNALLLGDSALYLCASSKAGNPTGANVLTFGAGSRLTVL.

The chain recombines TRBV15 with TRBJ1-2, with D unresolved. The V end lost 0 bases, the J end lost 4 bases, and 9 bases lay between the germline ends. The CDR3 runs to 14 residues. Germline CDR1 and CDR2: LNHNV and YYDKDF (reference sequence). The CDR3 DNA is TGTGCCACCAGCAGAGATACGGCCCTCTATGGCTACACCTTC. Translated, it gives CATSRDTALYGYTF.

The chain is built from TRBV2 and TRBJ1-1; no firm D call. The CDR3 has 13 amino acids. V lost 6 bases and J 0 bases, leaving 8 bases between the germline ends. Looked up from germline, CDR1 is SNHLY and CDR2 is FYNNEI. CDR3 bases: TGTGCCAGCAGGGATGATTTGAACACTGAAGCTTTCTTT. Its translation is CASRDDLNTEAFF.

This clone was counted a single time. CDR3 sequence (DNA): TGTGCCAGCAGCTTGGCTCAGAGCACAGATACGCAGTATTTT. Its protein product is CASSLAQSTDTQYF. The V and J genes are TRBV7-3 and TRBJ2-3; D not certain. From germline, CDR1 is SGHTA and CDR2 FQGTGA. The CDR3 is 14 residues long. The V end was cut by 3 bases, the J end by 0 bases, with 7 bases between.

This clone appeared once. The chain uses TRBV6-6 and TRBJ2-1, with D possibly being TRBD1 or TRBD2 (5 bases each). The CDR3 is 15 amino acids. Trimming removed 7 bases at V and 2 bases at J, with 15 bases between. CDR1 and CDR2 (germline): MNHNY, SVGAGI (reference sequence). The CDR3 spells CASKGSGLAYNEQFF. For the CDR3, the DNA is TGTGCCAGCAAGGGGAGCGGTCTAGCCTACAATGAGCAGTTCTTC.

V usage is TRBV5-1 and J usage is TRBJ2-7, with a possible D match to TRBD2 (6 bases). The CDR3 contains 15 residues. Germline loops: CDR1 SGHRS, CDR2 YFSETQ. Trimming shortened V by 0 bases and J by 0 bases, and 10 bases separated the two germline ends. The CDR3 DNA reads as TGCGCCAGCAGCTTGGGGACTACTGACTCCTACGAGCAGTACTTC. Translation gives CASSLGTTDSYEQYF.

The chain joins TRBV28 to TRBJ2-2; 10 positions agree with TRBD1. Germline-derived CDR1 and CDR2 are MDHEN and SYDVKM. This CDR3 comprises 15 residues. J lost 2 bases, V lost 10 bases, and 7 bases had no gene match. The CDR3 loop reads CATKRQGANTGELFF. Here the CDR3 DNA reads TGTGCCACAAAGAGACAGGGGGCTAACACCGGGGAGCTGTTTTTT.

CDR3 DNA sequence: TGTGCCAGCAGTTTATTAGGTGGTAGTGGCTACACCTTC. The encoded protein is CASSLLGGSGYTF. The chain is built from TRBV28 and TRBJ1-2; D remains ambiguous. There are 13 residues in the CDR3. From germline, CDR1 is MDHEN and CDR2 SYDVKM. V lost 1 base and J 7 bases, leaving 10 bases between the germline ends.

The chain combines TRBV7-9 with TRBJ2-1, with D perhaps TRBD1 (5 bases). The V and J ends lost 1 base and 0 bases respectively, with 10 bases between them. Per the germline V gene, CDR1 is SEHNR and CDR2 is FQNEAQ (reference sequence). The CDR3 spans 16 residues. The CDR3 loop is CASSLGGGRSYNEQFF. The CDR3 bases are TGTGCCAGCAGCTTAGGGGGCGGTCGCTCCTACAATGAGCAGTTCTTC. Combining the CDR3 with reference TRBV7-9 and TRBJ2-1 gives the whole variable domain DTGVSQNPRHKITKRGQNVTFRCDPISEHNRLYWYRQTLGQGPEFLTYFQNEAQLEKSRLLSDRFSAERPKGSFSTLEIQRTEQGDSAMYLCASSLGGGRSYNEQFFGPGTRLTVL.

On this clone: This specimen includes other DNA sequences encoding the same CDR3. The chain joins TRBV6-1 to TRBJ2-7; 10 nucleotides line up with TRBD1. V lost 6 bases, J lost 2 bases, and 7 bases stayed unmatched. Germline V gene sequence: CDR1 MNHNS, CDR2 SASEGT. There are 15 residues in the CDR3. CDR3 loop: CASSDPGTGAYEQYF. The CDR3 DNA reads as TGTGCCAGCAGCGATCCCGGGACAGGGGCCTACGAGCAGTACTTC.

The rearrangement joins TRBV7-3 to TRBJ2-7; TRBD1 aligns across 7 bases. Looked up from germline, CDR1 is SGHTA and CDR2 is FQGTGA. The V and J ends lost 0 bases and 6 bases, in that order; junction bases with no gene match: 11. The CDR3 runs 16 residues. The CDR3 sequence is CASSLTGTEFRGEQYF. CDR3 DNA: TGTGCCAGCAGCTTAACGGGGACAGAGTTTAGAGGCGAGCAGTACTTC.

The chain carries TRBV5-4 and TRBJ2-5; D is perhaps TRBD1 or TRBD2 (5 bases each). Germline CDR1 is SGHNT and CDR2 is YYREEE (reference sequence). This CDR3 has 14 residues. V lost 4 bases and J lost 2, with 12 bases in between. The CDR3, as DNA: TGTGCCAGCAGCACAAGGGACGGGCAAGAGACCCAGTACTTC. Translation gives CASSTRDGQETQYF.

J is TRBJ2-5 and V is TRBV5-1; 7 positions match TRBD2. The CDR3 has 12 residues. The V gene end was trimmed by 4 bases and the J gene end by 3 bases; junction bases not matched to a gene: 0. Germline CDR1 and CDR2: SGHRS and YFSETQ. Here the CDR3 DNA reads TGCGCCAGCAGCCGGGGGGAAGAGACCCAGTACTTC. Translating gives CASSRGEETQYF.

The rearrangement links TRBV28 to TRBJ2-7, with a possible D match to TRBD1 (5 bases). Trimming stripped 5 bases from V and 2 bases from J, with 16 bases between. This CDR3 comprises 15 residues. Germline V gives CDR1 MDHEN, CDR2 SYDVKM. The CDR3 coding sequence is TGTGCCAGCAGTCCCAACGGTAGGGGTACCTACGAGCAGTACTTC. Translation gives CASSPNGRGTYEQYF. The full variable domain, in which reference TRBV28 and TRBJ2-7 provide the parts outside the CDR3, is DVKVTQSSRYLVKRTGEKVFLECVQDMDHENMFWYRQDPGLGLRLIYFSYDVKMKEKGDIPEGYSVSREKKERFSLILESASTNQTSMYLCASSPNGRGTYEQYFGPGTRLTVT.